Following are 29 T cell receptor beta chains from one sample sequenced in a study of vaccination effects on CD4 cells after COVID-19. Sequencing used immunoSEQ multiplex PCR; TCRdb keeps in-frame clones, though not all of them. Found here are 70,000 or so clones, about 74% of them singletons; the top ten hold roughly 2%. Their target antigens are unknown. It was after approximately 11 days of culture that CD4+ T cells were isolated. Sample: CD4+ T cells from PBMCs cultured without peptide, taken before COVID-19 vaccination. The receptor set was obtained from a human donor who received a COVID-19 vaccine.

CDR3 in amino acids: CASSDGGAGANVLTF. CDR3 bases: TGTGCCAGCAGTGACGGGGGGGCTGGGGCCAACGTCCTGACTTTC. This chain joins TRBV6-1 and TRBJ2-6, with TRBD2 matching 8 bases. The CDR3 has 15 residues. Germline V CDR1 and CDR2: MNHNS, SASEGT. The junction had 0 bases not matched to a gene; V was cut back by 3 bases and J by 2 bases.

To note about this clone: The sample contains more than one DNA sequence encoding this CDR3. The V and J genes are TRBV2 and TRBJ2-7; unclear D gene. The CDR3 extends over 11 amino acids. The germline V gene encodes CDR1 SNHLY and CDR2 FYNNEI. V gave up 3 bases and J gave up 6 bases, with 6 bases separating them. The CDR3 region has the DNA TGTGCCAGCAGTGAGGTAGGCGAGCAGTACGTC. Protein: CASSEVGEQYV.

The chain carries TRBV28 and TRBJ1-5; a weak D match, TRBD1 (5 bases). V was cut by 3 bases and J by 9 bases, with 12 bases left in between. Germline V CDR1 and CDR2: MDHEN, SYDVKM. CDR3 length: 13 residues. The CDR3 DNA reads TGTGCCAGCAGTTTCCAGCTGAGGGGGCCCCAGCATTTT. The encoded protein is CASSFQLRGPQHF. Full variable domain (missing parts from reference TRBV28 and TRBJ1-5): DVKVTQSSRYLVKRTGEKVFLECVQDMDHENMFWYRQDPGLGLRLIYFSYDVKMKEKGDIPEGYSVSREKKERFSLILESASTNQTSMYLCASSFQLRGPQHFGDGTRLSIL.

The CDR3 sequence is CASSAKEGNNSPLHF. The CDR3 DNA reads TGTGCCAGCAGCGCTAAGGAGGGGAATAATTCACCCCTCCACTTT. V and J are TRBV6-4 and TRBJ1-6; possible D gene TRBD1, 5 bases. The CDR3 loop spans 15 amino acids. V gave up 6 bases and J gave up 5 bases, with 14 bases separating them. Per the germline V gene, CDR1 is MRHNA and CDR2 is SNTAGT.

This chain joins TRBV5-1 and TRBJ2-2; 7 bases are a match to TRBD1. This CDR3 contains 16 residues. The trim removed 3 bases at V and 2 bases at J, leaving 7 bases unmatched. Per the germline V gene, CDR1 is SGHRS and CDR2 is YFSETQ. Here the CDR3 DNA reads TGCGCCAGCAGCTACGACAGGGCTAGTAACACCGGGGAGCTGTTTTTT. It specifies CASSYDRASNTGELFF.

The rearrangement joins TRBV29-1 to TRBJ2-1; 9 bases are a match to TRBD2. The CDR3 extends over 14 amino acids. The germline V gene has CDR1 SQVTM and CDR2 ANQGSEA. The trim removed 7 bases at V and 4 bases at J, leaving 8 bases unmatched. In DNA, the CDR3 is TGCAGCGCCCTCGGGGCGGGGGGGTACAATGAGCAGTTCTTC. The encoded protein is CSALGAGGYNEQFF.

The V gene is TRBV3-1 (or the pseudogene TRBV3-2), the J gene TRBJ1-1; D is uncertain. V shed 1 base and J shed 1 base, with 10 bases lying between them. This CDR3 has 15 amino acids. Germline V gene data show CDR1 as LGHDT and CDR2 as YNNKEL (reference sequence). CDR3: CASSQGLRANTEAFF. The DNA for the CDR3 is TGTGCCAGCAGCCAAGGTTTAAGAGCGAACACTGAAGCTTTCTTT.

The V call is TRBV19, the J call TRBJ1-5; D perhaps matches TRBD1 (6 bases). The V end lost 6 bases, the J end lost 6 bases, and 18 bases lay between the germline ends. The V gene's germline CDR1 is LNHDA and CDR2 SQIVND (reference sequence). The CDR3 consists of 15 residues. CDR3 loop: CASRRAGEEGQPQHF. As DNA, the CDR3 is TGTGCCAGTAGGCGAGCAGGGGAAGAGGGTCAGCCCCAGCATTTT.

The chain carries TRBV24-1 and TRBJ2-3, with 9 bases lining up with TRBD2. Germline V gene sequence: CDR1 KGHDR, CDR2 SFDVKD. The V segment lost 3 bases and the J segment 4 bases; nucleotides outside the gene matches: 4. The CDR3 is 15 amino acids. The CDR3 loop reads CATSDRGGGADTQYF. The CDR3 DNA reads as TGTGCCACCAGTGATAGGGGCGGGGGGGCAGATACGCAGTATTTT.

The rearrangement joins TRBV19 to TRBJ1-2; D not certain. The V gene lost 7 bases and the J gene lost 6 bases, with 18 bases spanning the gap. Per the germline V gene, CDR1 is LNHDA and CDR2 is SQIVND (reference sequence). The CDR3 length is 14 residues. CDR3 loop: CASNLGFWGDGYTF. In DNA form, the CDR3 reads TGTGCCAGTAATTTGGGGTTCTGGGGTGATGGCTACACCTTC.

The chain has TRBV10-3 and TRBJ1-1; D perhaps matches TRBD1 (5 bases). In germline, CDR1 is ENHRY, CDR2 SYGVKD. Deletions cut 6 bases from V and 4 bases from J, with 12 bases between. The CDR3 sequence is 13 residues long. The CDR3 region has the DNA TGTGCCATCAGACCACAGGAGGGCACTGAAGCTTTCTTT. Translated: CAIRPQEGTEAFF.

The chain joins TRBV27 to TRBJ2-3; D assignment may be TRBD1 or TRBD2 (5 bases each). The germline CDR1 and CDR2 sequences are MNHEY and SMNVEV (reference sequence). Trimming cost V 2 bases and J 4 bases, with 16 bases left between them. CDR3 length: 16 amino acids. Here the CDR3 reads CASSLGGARRPDTQYF. The CDR3 coding sequence is TGTGCCAGCAGTTTAGGGGGAGCAAGGCGGCCAGATACGCAGTATTTT.

The V and J genes are TRBV28 and TRBJ1-2; no definite D call. CDR3 size: 14 residues. The germline V gene encodes CDR1 MDHEN and CDR2 SYDVKM. Trimming removed 2 bases from V and 9 bases from J, with 16 bases in between. The CDR3 bases are TGTGCCAGCAGTTTAGGCCAGGACCCCCATCGCTACACCTTC. Its translation: CASSLGQDPHRYTF.

This chain connects TRBV6-2 or TRBV6-3 to TRBJ2-5, with 8 bases lining up with TRBD2. After removal of 4 bases from V and 4 bases from J, the junction contained 14 bases not matched to a gene. Germline V gene lookup returns CDR1 MNHEY and CDR2 SVGEGT. The CDR3 sequence is 17 residues long. The CDR3 DNA follows: TGTGCCAGCAGTTCCCTTAATAGCGGGGCGTCTCGAGAGACCCAGTACTTC. Protein: CASSSLNSGASRETQYF.

Only a few counts were recorded for this clone. V is TRBV30 and J is TRBJ1-6, with TRBD1 as a possible D gene (5 bases). This CDR3 is built from 15 residues. Trimming removed 2 bases from V and 7 bases from J, with 15 bases in between. The germline gives CDR1 GTSNPN, CDR2 SVGIG (reference sequence). CDR3: CAWSLGGVGNSPLHF. In DNA, the CDR3 is TGTGCCTGGAGTCTCGGGGGGGTTGGAAATTCACCCCTCCACTTT.

The J gene is TRBJ1-2, the V gene TRBV10-3; 7 nucleotides align to TRBD1. V trimming: 9 bases; J trimming: 5 bases; junction bases outside the gene matches: 9. From germline, CDR1 is ENHRY and CDR2 SYGVKD. This CDR3 is 13 amino acids long. CDR3 amino acids: CAILKTGEYGYTF. The CDR3 DNA is TGTGCCATTCTTAAAACAGGGGAATATGGCTACACCTTC.

The rearrangement links TRBV5-8 to TRBJ1-4; TRBD1 might be the D (5 bases). V was cut by 0 bases and J by 3 bases, with 9 bases left in between. CDR3 size: 15 residues. Germline assignment: CDR1 SGHTS and CDR2 YDEGEE. The CDR3, as DNA: TGTGCCAGCAGCTTGGTAGGGGCGGCTAATGAAAAACTGTTTTTT. Residues: CASSLVGAANEKLFF.

The rearrangement joins TRBV19 to TRBJ2-7, with 9 nucleotides matching TRBD1. V gave up 11 bases and J gave up 1 base; unmatched junction bases: 3. The germline V gene encodes CDR1 LNHDA and CDR2 SQIVND (reference sequence). The CDR3 is 12 residues long. DNA of the CDR3: TGTGCCGGGACAGGGATTTCCTACGAGCAGTACGTC. Its protein is CAGTGISYEQYV.

The J gene is TRBJ1-3, the V gene TRBV7-2, with D uncertain. The CDR3 sequence is 16 residues long. Trimming removed 1 base at V and 0 bases at J, with 10 bases between. The germline V gene has CDR1 SGHTA and CDR2 FQGNSA. In DNA form, the CDR3 reads TGTGCCAGCAGCTTAGATATCGGGAGCTCTGGAAACACCATATATTTT. Translation: CASSLDIGSSGNTIYF.

The chain has TRBV19 and TRBJ1-5, with 11 bases matching TRBD1. Germline lookup yields CDR1 LNHDA and CDR2 SQIVND (reference sequence). This CDR3 comprises 20 residues. Trimming cost V 0 bases and J 5 bases; bases outside gene matches: 15. The CDR3 DNA sequence: TGTGCCAGTAGTATAGAGTCGGGTTATGGGACAGGGGGTGGTGATCAGCCCCAGCATTTT. Encoded protein: CASSIESGYGTGGGDQPQHF.

This chain uses TRBV29-1 with TRBJ2-2; possible D gene TRBD1, 6 bases. The V gene lost 2 bases and the J gene lost 4 bases, with 8 bases spanning the gap. CDR3 length: 13 residues. Germline V gene sequence: CDR1 SQVTM, CDR2 ANQGSEA. The CDR3 reads CSVEQGSTGELFF. The CDR3 DNA follows: TGCAGCGTTGAACAGGGGAGCACCGGGGAGCTGTTTTTT.

This chain uses TRBV18 with TRBJ2-7; D is unresolved. Germline CDR1 reads KGHSH; CDR2 reads LQKENI. The CDR3 loop spans 14 amino acids. Deletions cut 2 bases from V and 4 bases from J, with 12 bases between. The CDR3 DNA is TGTGCCAGCTCACCATCCCAGAGGTGGTACGAGCAGTACGTC. Amino acids: CASSPSQRWYEQYV.

A few counts support this clone. The chain combines TRBV5-1 with TRBJ2-2; D gene uncertain. The CDR3 is made up of 15 amino acids. Germline CDR1 and CDR2: SGHRS and YFSETQ. The V gene lost 1 base and the J gene lost 3 bases, with 10 bases spanning the gap. This CDR3 is CASSLISQDTGELFF. The CDR3 bases are TGCGCCAGCAGCTTGATAAGCCAGGACACCGGGGAGCTGTTTTTT.

The rearrangement joins TRBV7-3 to TRBJ1-3, with a possible D match to TRBD1 (5 bases). Trimming cost V 5 bases and J 8 bases, with 31 bases left between them. This CDR3 is 19 amino acids long. Germline CDR1 and CDR2: SGHTA and FQGTGA. The CDR3, as DNA: TGTGCCAGCAGCACCACCGGGACGGACCCTTCCAGACCGGAGGACACCATATATTTT. This encodes CASSTTGTDPSRPEDTIYF.

The sample holds one count of this clone. The chain employs TRBV5-4 and TRBJ2-2; D not resolved. Trimming left V 2 bases short and J 4 bases short, with 12 bases between. The CDR3 is 15 residues long. The V gene's germline CDR1 is SGHNT and CDR2 YYREEE (reference sequence). CDR3 in amino acids: CASSFYSSGTGELFF. In DNA form, the CDR3 reads TGTGCCAGCAGCTTTTATAGTTCAGGCACCGGGGAGCTGTTTTTT.

This chain links TRBV28 with TRBJ1-5, with D hard to call. Germline CDR1 reads MDHEN; CDR2 reads SYDVKM. The CDR3 is made up of 14 amino acids. V lost 3 bases and J lost 4, with 10 bases in between. This CDR3 reads CASSFGRTNQPQHF. CDR3 nucleotides: TGTGCCAGCAGTTTCGGCCGGACTAATCAGCCCCAGCATTTT.

This chain links TRBV7-2 with TRBJ2-1; TRBD2 matches at 16 bases. Germline CDR1 is SGHTA and CDR2 is FQGNSA. The CDR3 has 18 amino acids. V trimming: 0 bases; J trimming: 5 bases; junction bases outside the gene matches: 4. The CDR3 region is CASSLASGLAGGDNEQFF. The DNA for the CDR3 is TGTGCCAGCAGCTTAGCTTCGGGACTAGCGGGGGGGGACAATGAGCAGTTCTTC.

The V gene is TRBV4-1, the J gene TRBJ2-1; perhaps TRBD2 as D (6 bases). Germline V lookup: CDR1 MGHRA, CDR2 YSYEKL. Trimming removed 4 bases from V and 4 bases from J, with 17 bases in between. The CDR3 length is 16 residues. The DNA for the CDR3 is TGCGCCAGCAGCCGGGGGGTGGGAAGTTTATACAATGAGCAGTTCTTC. This encodes CASSRGVGSLYNEQFF.

The chain combines TRBV5-6 with TRBJ2-3, with TRBD2 matching 8 bases. The junction had 8 bases not matched to a gene; V was cut back by 2 bases and J by 3 bases. Germline-derived CDR1 and CDR2 are SGHDT and YYEEEE. The CDR3 is 16 amino acids. The CDR3 DNA is TGTGCCAGCAGCTTTGATCGGGGGGGAGGGACAGATACGCAGTATTTT. This translates into CASSFDRGGGTDTQYF.